The 27 T cell receptor beta chains below come from one sample, sequenced in a study of blood T cell repertoires in COVID-19. Using immunoSEQ multiplex PCR, the repertoire was profiled, and TCRdb retains in-frame clones only, with some absent. The sample lists roughly 70,000 clones, around 74% occurring once. Material: peripheral blood. The receptor source for this set is a man aged 55 to 70 with COVID-19, enrolled during active disease.

The J gene is TRBJ1-2, the V gene TRBV4-1, with D tentatively TRBD1 (5 bases). Germline loops: CDR1 MGHRA, CDR2 YSYEKL. This CDR3 has 13 amino acids. Trimming cost V 4 bases and J 8 bases, with 14 bases left between them. The chain's CDR3 is CASSRGGARGYTF. CDR3 coding DNA: TGCGCCAGCAGCCGAGGAGGGGCGCGAGGCTACACCTTC.

V gene TRBV28 combines with J gene TRBJ2-5; D remains unclear. The CDR3 contains 13 residues. Germline V gene data show CDR1 as MDHEN and CDR2 as SYDVKM. The V gene lost 1 base and the J gene lost 2 bases, with 5 bases spanning the gap. The DNA for the CDR3 is TGTGCCAGCAGTTTATTAGTGCAAGAGACCCAGTACTTC. Its translation: CASSLLVQETQYF.

The J gene is TRBJ2-7, the V gene TRBV12-3 or TRBV12-4; the match to TRBD1 covers 8 bases. With V trimmed by 6 bases and J by 0 bases, 1 base remained unmatched. The CDR3 contains 13 residues. DNA for the CDR3: TGTGCCAGCAGAGGGACAGGCTCCTACGAGCAGTACTTC. This translates into CASRGTGSYEQYF.

V and J are TRBV2 and TRBJ1-5, with 8 bases lining up with TRBD1. Germline V gene lookup returns CDR1 SNHLY and CDR2 FYNNEI. V was pared by 7 bases and J by 5 bases, with 1 base of the junction left unmatched. CDR3 length: 12 residues. In DNA form, the CDR3 reads TGTGCCAGCAAGGACAGGGATCAGCCCCAGCATTTT. Translated, it gives CASKDRDQPQHF.

The chain carries TRBV9 and TRBJ2-2, with D perhaps matching TRBD1 (5 bases). Trimming pared 4 bases from V and 6 bases from J, leaving 13 bases between. Per the germline V gene, CDR1 is SGDLS and CDR2 is YYNGEE. The CDR3 is 14 residues long. The DNA of the CDR3 is TGTGCCAGCAGCATCTCCAGGGCCCCCGGGGAGCTGTTTTTT. Amino acid sequence: CASSISRAPGELFF.

A remark on this clone: A read error may produce the germline difference seen at one junction end. Distinct nucleotide sequences in the sample also encode this CDR3. The chain uses TRBV10-3 and TRBJ1-1; D possibly corresponds to TRBD1 (5 bases). CDR3 size: 14 residues. Germline V gene lookup returns CDR1 ENHRY and CDR2 SYGVKD. The CDR3 sequence is CAISEPGKNTEAFF. The CDR3 DNA reads as TGTGCCATCAGTGAGCCAGGGAAGAACACTGAAGCTTTTTTT.

To note about this clone: The junction shows a germline mismatch at one end, possibly a read error. J is TRBJ1-1 and V is TRBV6-1, with D maybe TRBD1 (5 bases). Germline CDR1 and CDR2: MNHNS and SASEGT. CDR3 length: 12 amino acids. CDR3 sequence reads: CASSEVRRVVFF. The CDR3, as DNA: TGTGCCAGCAGTGAAGTGCGCAGGGTTGTATTTTTT.

This chain uses TRBV19 with TRBJ2-1, with TRBD2 identical over 7 bases. The germline V gene encodes CDR1 LNHDA and CDR2 SQIVND (reference sequence). The CDR3 sequence is 14 residues long. The J segment lost 9 bases and the V segment lost 7 bases, leaving 12 bases of the junction unmatched. The CDR3 nucleotides are TGTGCCAGTAACGGAATGCGGGAGATTGGTGAGCAGTTCTTC. Translating it yields CASNGMREIGEQFF.

The genes are TRBV7-2 and TRBJ1-1; 10 nucleotides align to TRBD1. Germline values: CDR1 SGHTA, CDR2 FQGNSA. The V gene end was trimmed by 5 bases and the J gene end by 1 base; junction bases not matched to a gene: 7. CDR3 length equals 16 residues. The CDR3 coding sequence is TGTGCCAGCAGCCCCAGACAGGGGGCGACGAACACTGAAGCTTTCTTT. It encodes CASSPRQGATNTEAFF.

V and J are TRBV4-2 and TRBJ1-3; D may be TRBD1 (5 bases). V was pared by 4 bases and J by 4 bases, with 23 bases between. Per the germline V gene, CDR1 is LGHNA and CDR2 is YNFKEQ. The CDR3 runs 18 residues. CDR3 sequence (DNA): TGTGCCAGCAGCCTCAAACCCCGGGGAGGGGAAGGGGGAAACACCATATATTTT. Residues: CASSLKPRGGEGGNTIYF.

The chain combines TRBV9 with TRBJ2-1, with a weak D call TRBD1 (6 bases). From germline, CDR1 is SGDLS and CDR2 YYNGEE. V lost 5 bases, J lost 2 bases, and 14 bases lay in between. The CDR3 spans 15 residues. The DNA of the CDR3 is TGTGCCAGCAGTAAAATGACAGGCACCTACAATGAGCAGTTCTTC. The encoded protein is CASSKMTGTYNEQFF.

This clone was found a few times. The chain combines TRBV6-1 with TRBJ2-7, with a tentative D call TRBD2 (7 bases). CDR3 length equals 15 residues. Between the trimmed V and J ends, which lost 2 bases and 9 bases, there was a span of 20 bases. Germline V gene lookup returns CDR1 MNHNS and CDR2 SASEGT. CDR3 in DNA: TGTGCCAGCAGTGAATGGGGGGGCCAACTCAGCGGGCAGTACTTC. This sequence encodes CASSEWGGQLSGQYF.

This clone was found once. In DNA, the CDR3 is TGTGCCAGCAGCTTGGAGAGGATTGAGGAGACCCAGTACTTC. Residues: CASSLERIEETQYF. The chain links TRBV5-6 to TRBJ2-5; D gene uncertain. V lost 0 bases and J 5 bases, leaving 11 bases between the germline ends. This CDR3 is 14 amino acids long. Germline lookup yields CDR1 SGHDT and CDR2 YYEEEE.

The rearrangement joins TRBV3-1 (or the pseudogene TRBV3-2) to TRBJ2-1; 7 nucleotides agree with TRBD2. There are 16 residues in the CDR3. With 0 bases clipped from V and 4 bases from J, the junction kept 6 bases outside the gene matches. The V gene's germline CDR1 is LGHDT and CDR2 YNNKEL (reference sequence). The CDR3 region has the DNA TGTGCCAGCAGCCAAGATCTTTCTAGCGGTTACAATGAGCAGTTCTTC. Translating it yields CASSQDLSSGYNEQFF.

This chain connects TRBV29-1 to TRBJ1-1; D is perhaps TRBD1 (6 bases). V lost 7 bases and J lost 1, with 13 bases in between. The CDR3 consists of 13 residues. CDR1 and CDR2 (germline): SQVTM, ANQGSEA. CDR3 loop: CSARTDGNTEAFF. The CDR3 DNA follows: TGCAGCGCCCGGACAGACGGGAACACTGAAGCTTTCTTT.

The table lists this clone with a few counts. This rearrangement joins TRBV10-3 to TRBJ1-3; 7 nucleotides agree with TRBD1. From germline, CDR1 is ENHRY and CDR2 SYGVKD. The CDR3 contains 14 residues. The V gene end was trimmed by 11 bases and the J gene end by 0 bases; junction bases not matched to a gene: 7. As DNA, the CDR3 is TGTGCCGCGGCACAGGGGTACTCTGGAAACACCATATATTTT. Translating it yields CAAAQGYSGNTIYF.

V usage is TRBV28 and J usage is TRBJ1-1; weak D call: TRBD1 (5 bases). Looked up from germline, CDR1 is MDHEN and CDR2 is SYDVKM. V lost 0 bases to trimming and J lost 4 bases, with 6 bases between them. This CDR3 is built from 13 residues. CDR3 sequence reads: CASSLWGRTEAFF. The CDR3 DNA follows: TGTGCCAGCAGTTTATGGGGGCGCACTGAAGCTTTCTTT. The variable domain in full, with the rest retrieved from reference TRBV28 and TRBJ1-1, is DVKVTQSSRYLVKRTGEKVFLECVQDMDHENMFWYRQDPGLGLRLIYFSYDVKMKEKGDIPEGYSVSREKKERFSLILESASTNQTSMYLCASSLWGRTEAFFGQGTRLTVV.

The table lists this clone with a few counts. J is TRBJ2-7 and V is TRBV27; D possibly corresponds to TRBD2 (5 bases). The CDR3 is made up of 15 amino acids. The V end lost 8 bases, the J end lost 3 bases, and 20 bases lay between the germline ends. Per germline, CDR1 MNHEY and CDR2 SMNVEV (reference sequence). CDR3 region: CASGATLGVYYEQYF. The CDR3, as DNA: TGTGCCAGCGGCGCGACACTCGGGGTCTACTACGAGCAGTACTTC.

V gene TRBV12-3 or TRBV12-4 combines with J gene TRBJ2-1; 7 positions agree with TRBD2. With 6 bases clipped from V and 6 bases from J, the junction kept 5 bases outside the gene matches. There are 13 residues in the CDR3. The CDR3 is CASSPGGGNEQFF. The CDR3 DNA reads TGTGCCAGCAGCCCCGGCGGGGGCAATGAGCAGTTCTTC.

The chain couples TRBV5-1 to TRBJ2-7; 13 bases are a match to TRBD2. The CDR3 sequence is 14 residues long. With 3 bases clipped from V and 5 bases from J, the junction kept 2 bases outside the gene matches. Per germline, CDR1 SGHRS and CDR2 YFSETQ. CDR3 residues: CASSSGTSGNEQYF. The CDR3 DNA follows: TGCGCCAGCAGCTCCGGGACTAGCGGGAACGAGCAGTACTTC.

The rearrangement uses TRBV6-6 and TRBJ1-1, with 7 bases identical to TRBD1. Germline CDR1 is MNHNY and CDR2 is SVGAGI (reference sequence). V gave up 2 bases and J gave up 5 bases; unmatched junction bases: 5. This CDR3 contains 14 residues. Here the CDR3 reads CASSYEGAKTEAFF. The DNA of the CDR3 is TGTGCCAGCAGTTACGAGGGGGCGAAAACTGAAGCTTTCTTT.

The chain has TRBV9 and TRBJ2-5; D remains ambiguous. Germline CDR1 and CDR2: SGDLS and YYNGEE. This CDR3 has 13 amino acids. Trimming took off 2 bases at V and 2 bases at J, with 7 bases between the two ends. CDR3 protein: CASSVYAQETQYF. CDR3 in DNA: TGTGCCAGCAGCGTCTACGCACAAGAGACCCAGTACTTC.

This clone was seen only once. The chain uses TRBV28 and TRBJ1-2; D remains ambiguous. CDR3 size: 14 residues. CDR1 and CDR2 from the germline V gene are MDHEN and SYDVKM. Trimming left V 5 bases short and J 2 bases short, with 12 bases between. The CDR3 coding sequence is TGTGCCAGCAGTCTTAGTGTCGGGAACTATGGCTACACCTTC. Its protein is CASSLSVGNYGYTF.

The chain employs TRBV30 and TRBJ2-1, with TRBD1 matching over 7 bases. V dropped 3 bases and J dropped 2; count of bases not matched to a gene: 4. This CDR3 is 14 amino acids long. CDR1 and CDR2 from the germline V gene are GTSNPN and SVGIG (reference sequence). The CDR3 loop is CAWRGDSTYNEQFF. For the CDR3, the DNA is TGTGCCTGGAGGGGGGACAGCACCTACAATGAGCAGTTCTTC.

This clone was seen at least ten times. This chain joins TRBV11-1 and TRBJ2-1, with TRBD2 matching 9 bases. The CDR3 is 15 residues long. Germline CDR1 is SGHAT and CDR2 is FQDESV (reference sequence). Trimming cost V 1 base and J 7 bases; bases outside gene matches: 5. The CDR3 loop reads CASSLGSGSVNEQFF. CDR3 DNA sequence: TGTGCCAGCAGCTTAGGTAGCGGGAGCGTGAATGAGCAGTTCTTC.

This clone was detected a few times. This chain joins TRBV19 and TRBJ2-2, with 8 bases that match TRBD2. Germline CDR1 LNHDA, CDR2 SQIVND (reference sequence). The CDR3 covers 16 residues. V trimming: 6 bases; J trimming: 6 bases; junction bases outside the gene matches: 12. CDR3 in amino acids: CASSTAGTRKAGELFF. The CDR3 region has the DNA TGTGCCAGTAGCACTGCCGGGACTAGAAAGGCCGGGGAGCTGTTTTTT.

The V call is TRBV5-1, the J call TRBJ2-3; 9 positions agree with TRBD2. Trimming cost V 4 bases and J 5 bases; bases outside gene matches: 11. Germline-derived CDR1 and CDR2 are SGHRS and YFSETQ. The CDR3 totals 16 residues. The CDR3 sequence is CASSLDLAGVGDTQYF. CDR3 sequence (DNA): TGCGCCAGCAGCCTGGACTTAGCGGGAGTTGGAGATACGCAGTATTTT. Combining the CDR3 with reference TRBV5-1 and TRBJ2-3 gives the whole variable domain KAGVTQTPRYLIKTRGQQVTLSCSPISGHRSVSWYQQTPGQGLQFLFEYFSETQRNKGNFPGRFSGRQFSNSRSEMNVSTLELGDSALYLCASSLDLAGVGDTQYFGPGTRLTVL.